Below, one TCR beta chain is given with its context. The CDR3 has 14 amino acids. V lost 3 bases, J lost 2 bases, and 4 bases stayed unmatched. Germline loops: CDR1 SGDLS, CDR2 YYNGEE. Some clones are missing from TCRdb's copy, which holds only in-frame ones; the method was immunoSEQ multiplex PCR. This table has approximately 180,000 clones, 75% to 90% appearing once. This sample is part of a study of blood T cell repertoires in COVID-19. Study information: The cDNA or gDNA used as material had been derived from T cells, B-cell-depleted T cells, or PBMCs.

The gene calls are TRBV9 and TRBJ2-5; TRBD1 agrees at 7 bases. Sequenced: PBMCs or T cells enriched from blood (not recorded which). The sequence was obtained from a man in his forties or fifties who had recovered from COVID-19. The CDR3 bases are TGTGCCAGCAGCGCGATGACAGGGCAAGAGACCCAGTACTTC. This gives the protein CASSAMTGQETQYF.